Below are 31 T cell receptor beta chains sequenced from a single sample in a study of blood T cell repertoires in COVID-19. Sequenced by immunoSEQ multiplex PCR; TCRdb stores in-frame clones only, minus some. The sample records 200,000 to 250,000 clones, roughly 85% being singletons. Sequenced material: peripheral blood. These receptors were obtained from a woman in her 70s with COVID-19, enrolled during active disease.

The V gene is TRBV4-2, the J gene TRBJ1-4, with TRBD1 matching over 8 bases. The CDR3 contains 16 residues. After removal of 1 base from V and 3 bases from J, the junction contained 4 bases not matched to a gene. The germline V gene encodes CDR1 LGHNA and CDR2 YNFKEQ. This chain's CDR3 is CASSQAGGAANEKLFF. In DNA, the CDR3 is TGTGCCAGCAGCCAAGCAGGGGGCGCAGCTAATGAAAAACTGTTTTTT.

The chain recombines TRBV19 with TRBJ1-2, with D possibly TRBD1 on 6 matching bases. The CDR3 is made up of 16 amino acids. Germline-derived CDR1 and CDR2 are LNHDA and SQIVND (reference sequence). V lost 5 bases and J lost 5, with 21 bases in between. CDR3 region: CASSANLDRTRYGYTF. CDR3 nucleotide sequence: TGTGCCAGTAGTGCCAACCTTGACAGGACGAGATATGGCTACACCTTC.

The V call is TRBV4-1, the J call TRBJ1-2; 10 bases are shared with TRBD1. Per the germline V gene, CDR1 is MGHRA and CDR2 is YSYEKL. The CDR3 spans 18 residues. V shed 3 bases, J shed 0 bases, and the junction held 10 bases outside the gene matches. The CDR3 here is CASSQAIPGTGANYGYTF. In DNA, the CDR3 is TGCGCCAGCAGCCAGGCTATCCCCGGGACAGGGGCTAACTATGGCTACACCTTC.

This clone was recorded only once. The chain joins TRBV7-2 to TRBJ1-2; D is unclear. CDR1 and CDR2 (germline): SGHTA, FQGNSA. The V end was cut by 1 base, the J end by 7 bases, with 13 bases between. The CDR3 has 14 amino acids. In DNA, the CDR3 is TGTGCCAGCAGCTTAGGCCCCTCGGCAGGTGGCTACACCTTC. As protein: CASSLGPSAGGYTF.

CDR3 sequence: CASSLGLAGERTDTQYF. In DNA, the CDR3 is TGTGCCAGCAGCTTGGGACTAGCGGGGGAGCGCACAGATACGCAGTATTTT. The gene calls are TRBV7-9 and TRBJ2-3, with 14 bases that match TRBD2. The V gene's germline CDR1 is SEHNR and CDR2 FQNEAQ (reference sequence). The trim removed 3 bases at V and 1 base at J, leaving 3 bases unmatched. CDR3 length equals 17 residues.

The V gene is TRBV25-1, the J gene TRBJ1-1, with 10 bases fitting TRBD1. Germline assignment: CDR1 MGHDK and CDR2 SYGVNS. V shed 4 bases and J 4 bases; nucleotides not matched to a gene: 3. The CDR3 is made up of 14 amino acids. For the CDR3, the DNA is TGTGCCAGCAGTGTTGGGACAGGGGCCACTGAAGCTTTCTTT. Protein: CASSVGTGATEAFF.

CDR3 DNA sequence: TGTGCCAGCAGTTACTCCGGGTCTGGCACTGAAGCTTTCTTT. This gives the protein CASSYSGSGTEAFF. This chain links TRBV6-2 or TRBV6-3 with TRBJ1-1, with D uncertain. Trimming cost V 0 bases and J 4 bases, with 9 bases left between them. CDR1 MNHEY and CDR2 SVGEGT come from the germline V gene. This CDR3 has 14 amino acids.

The table lists this clone with many counts. The genes are TRBV6-4 and TRBJ2-3; 7 nucleotides agree with TRBD2. Germline CDR1 reads MRHNA; CDR2 reads SNTAGT. V was pared by 4 bases and J by 0 bases, with 1 base of the junction left unmatched. The CDR3 length is 14 residues. CDR3 coding DNA: TGTGCCAGCAGTGCAGCGGGAAGCACAGATACGCAGTATTTT. It yields the protein CASSAAGSTDTQYF.

This chain connects TRBV7-2 to TRBJ2-1; TRBD2 matches at 8 bases. In germline, CDR1 is SGHTA, CDR2 FQGNSA. The CDR3 is made up of 17 amino acids. V was pared by 3 bases and J by 6 bases, with 13 bases of the junction left unmatched. The CDR3 DNA reads TGTGCCAGCAGCTTTTCCGGGACTAGTCGTAGGGGCAATGAGCAGTTCTTC. The encoded protein is CASSFSGTSRRGNEQFF.

The rearrangement links TRBV7-2 to TRBJ2-7; D may be TRBD2 (6 bases). The CDR3 has 13 amino acids. CDR1 SGHTA and CDR2 FQGNSA come from the germline V gene. The germline V and J ends were trimmed by 5 bases and 1 base, with 9 bases remaining between them. CDR3 in DNA: TGTGCCAGCAGCATCGCGGGGTCCTACGAGCAGTACTTC. Encoded protein: CASSIAGSYEQYF.

This chain joins TRBV4-1 and TRBJ2-2, with no clear D. The CDR3 totals 14 residues. With 4 bases removed from V and 7 bases from J, the gap between germline ends came to 13 bases. Germline V gives CDR1 MGHRA, CDR2 YSYEKL. Written as DNA, the CDR3 is TGCGCCAGCAGCCCCCCCTCCCTTGTCGGGGAGCTGTTTTTT. The encoded protein is CASSPPSLVGELFF.

This chain connects TRBV5-1 to TRBJ1-3; no reliable D call. This CDR3 has 16 residues. V lost 0 bases to trimming and J lost 1 base, with 11 bases between them. Germline V lookup: CDR1 SGHRS, CDR2 YFSETQ. The CDR3 coding sequence is TGCGCCAGCAGCTTGGGGGCCCAAGGTTCTGGAAACACCATATATTTT. Amino acids: CASSLGAQGSGNTIYF.

The chain links TRBV4-3 to TRBJ1-5; the match to TRBD1 covers 7 bases. Looked up from germline, CDR1 is LGHNA and CDR2 is YSLEER. The CDR3 runs to 15 residues. The junction had 4 bases not matched to a gene; V was cut back by 0 bases and J by 5 bases. The CDR3 sequence is CASSQETGSDQPQHF. The CDR3 DNA reads as TGCGCCAGCAGCCAAGAGACAGGGTCGGATCAGCCCCAGCATTTT.

The rearrangement joins TRBV11-2 to TRBJ2-7; 7 bases fit TRBD2. This CDR3 contains 15 residues. V lost 0 bases, J lost 6 bases, and 8 bases stayed unmatched. Germline loops: CDR1 SGHAT, CDR2 FQNNGV. CDR3 region: CASSLDRVPGGEQYF. The CDR3 nucleotides are TGTGCCAGCAGCTTAGATCGTGTACCGGGAGGCGAGCAGTACTTC.

In nucleotides, the CDR3 is TGTGCCAGCAACCCAGCGGGCTTGACAGATACGCAGTATTTT. Translation: CASNPAGLTDTQYF. This chain links TRBV7-2 with TRBJ2-3; weak D call: TRBD2 (6 bases). The CDR3 is 14 residues long. CDR1 is SGHTA and CDR2 is FQGNSA in the germline V gene. Deletions cut 7 bases from V and 3 bases from J, with 14 bases between.

V is TRBV11-3 and J is TRBJ2-1; 7 bases fit TRBD1. Germline V gives CDR1 SGHNT, CDR2 YENEEA. CDR3 length: 13 amino acids. Trimming removed 6 bases from V and 4 bases from J; junction bases left unmatched: 3. CDR3 in amino acids: CASSKGQYNEQFF. In nucleotides, the CDR3 is TGTGCCAGCAGTAAGGGACAGTACAATGAGCAGTTCTTC.

The chain couples TRBV11-3 to TRBJ2-3; TRBD1 might be the D (5 bases). The CDR3 has 17 amino acids. The germline V gene encodes CDR1 SGHNT and CDR2 YENEEA. With 2 bases removed from V and 2 bases from J, the gap between germline ends came to 17 bases. The CDR3 sequence is CASSLSGSTTLTDTQYF. The CDR3 region has the DNA TGTGCCAGCAGCTTATCAGGGTCCACCACCCTCACAGATACGCAGTATTTT. Full variable domain (outside the CDR3, taken from reference TRBV11-3 and TRBJ2-3): EAGVVQSPRYKIIEKKQPVAFWCNPISGHNTLYWYLQNLGQGPELLIRYENEEAVDDSQLPKDRFSAERLKGVDSTLKIQPAELGDSAVYLCASSLSGSTTLTDTQYFGPGTRLTVL.

The chain couples TRBV19 to TRBJ2-1, with D possibly being TRBD2 (6 bases). CDR1 is LNHDA and CDR2 is SQIVND in the germline V gene (reference sequence). Trimming cost V 5 bases and J 6 bases, with 17 bases left between them. The CDR3 contains 15 residues. The CDR3 DNA is TGTGCCAGTAGTCCACGGGGGTCAGTAGTCAATGAGCAGTTCTTC. Translated: CASSPRGSVVNEQFF.

The CDR3 loop reads CASSYSADNEQFF. The CDR3 DNA is TGTGCCAGCAGTTACTCCGCGGACAATGAGCAGTTCTTC. The chain links TRBV6-2 or TRBV6-3 to TRBJ2-1; no reliable D call. The germline gives CDR1 MNHEY, CDR2 SVGEGT. The V and J ends lost 0 bases and 5 bases respectively, with 5 bases between them. The CDR3 covers 13 residues.

This clone appeared a single time. The chain is built from TRBV7-9 and TRBJ2-7; 10 bases align to TRBD1. The J segment lost 5 bases and the V segment lost 5 bases, leaving 6 bases of the junction unmatched. The germline gives CDR1 SEHNR, CDR2 FQNEAQ (reference sequence). CDR3 length equals 14 residues. The CDR3 loop is CASSLHGTGDEQYF. In DNA form, the CDR3 reads TGTGCCAGCAGCCTCCATGGGACAGGGGACGAGCAGTACTTC.

This CDR3 is CASARDRFNEKLFF. The CDR3 DNA sequence: TGTGCTAGTGCCCGGGACAGGTTTAATGAAAAACTGTTTTTT. This chain links TRBV12-5 with TRBJ1-4; 8 bases line up with TRBD1. The CDR3 sequence is 14 residues long. CDR1 is LGHNT and CDR2 is FRNRAP in the germline V gene. Trimming at V came to 7 bases and at J to 4 bases, leaving 5 bases not matched to a gene. Variable domain in full (rest from reference TRBV12-5 and TRBJ1-4): DARVTQTPRHKVTEMGQEVTMRCQPILGHNTVFWYRQTMMQGLELLAYFRNRAPLDDSGMPKDRFSAEMPDATLATLKIQPSEPRDSAVYFCASARDRFNEKLFFGSGTQLSVL.

This chain connects TRBV2 to TRBJ2-1, with 13 nucleotides matching TRBD2. Losses at the gene ends were 4 bases for V and 7 bases for J; bases not matched to a gene: 4. Germline CDR1 and CDR2: SNHLY and FYNNEI. The CDR3 loop spans 15 amino acids. Here the CDR3 DNA reads TGTGCCAGCAGTGCTACTAGCGGGAGGGCTAATGAGCAGTTCTTC. This translates into CASSATSGRANEQFF.

The rearrangement joins TRBV7-2 to TRBJ2-1; 13 bases line up with TRBD2. J gave up 7 bases and V 5 bases, and 8 bases lay outside the gene matches. The CDR3 spans 16 residues. CDR1 is SGHTA and CDR2 is FQGNSA in the germline V gene. Here the CDR3 reads CASSPTSGGAGNEQFF. As DNA, the CDR3 is TGTGCCAGCAGCCCCACTAGCGGGGGGGCGGGAAATGAGCAGTTCTTC. The full variable domain, with the rest looked up from reference TRBV7-2 and TRBJ2-1, is GAGVSQSPSNKVTEKGKDVELRCDPISGHTALYWYRQSLGQGLEFLIYFQGNSAPDKSGLPSDRFSAERTGGSVSTLTIQRTQQEDSAVYLCASSPTSGGAGNEQFFGPGTRLTVL.

The chain couples TRBV6-5 to TRBJ1-2; the D gene is possibly TRBD1 (5 bases). CDR1 and CDR2 from the germline V gene are MNHEY and SVGAGI. The CDR3 spans 12 residues. Trimming cost V 4 bases and J 5 bases, with 8 bases left between them. This CDR3 is CASSSQGYGYTF. The CDR3 DNA reads as TGTGCCAGCAGTTCGCAGGGTTATGGCTACACCTTC.

There are a few counts of this clone. J is TRBJ2-7 and V is TRBV25-1; 7 positions match TRBD1. Per germline, CDR1 MGHDK and CDR2 SYGVNS. This CDR3 has 15 amino acids. The V and J ends lost 4 bases and 4 bases, in that order; junction bases with no gene match: 10. CDR3 protein: CASSAYGTETYEQYF. CDR3 sequence (DNA): TGTGCCAGCAGTGCTTACGGGACAGAGACATACGAGCAGTACTTC.

The chain is built from TRBV5-1 and TRBJ2-2, with D possibly TRBD2 on 5 matching bases. The CDR3 is made up of 16 amino acids. Looked up from germline, CDR1 is SGHRS and CDR2 is YFSETQ. Trimming removed 4 bases from V and 0 bases from J, with 13 bases in between. This CDR3 reads CASSPKGGSNTGELFF. CDR3 in DNA: TGCGCCAGCAGCCCCAAAGGCGGGTCGAACACCGGGGAGCTGTTTTTT.

V is TRBV6-8 and J is TRBJ1-5, with D perhaps matching TRBD1 (5 bases). Germline loops: CDR1 MNHGY, CDR2 SAAAGT. The CDR3 has 15 residues. V dropped 4 bases and J dropped 4 bases, with 14 bases sitting between them. The CDR3 DNA reads TGTGCCAGCAGTTCGTTCGGCAGGGAAAATCAGCCCCAGCATTTT. It yields the protein CASSSFGRENQPQHF.

The genes are TRBV7-6 and TRBJ2-2; 9 bases are shared with TRBD1. V was clipped by 3 bases and J by 7 bases; unmatched bases: 6. The CDR3 sequence is 15 residues long. Per germline, CDR1 SGHVS and CDR2 FNYEAQ. CDR3 in amino acids: CASSFNRGQGGELFF. As DNA, the CDR3 is TGTGCCAGCAGCTTTAACAGGGGGCAAGGCGGGGAGCTGTTTTTT.

The genes are TRBV7-9 and TRBJ1-1, with TRBD1 matching 9 bases. The trim removed 3 bases at V and 4 bases at J, leaving 9 bases unmatched. CDR3 length: 16 residues. Germline CDR1 reads SEHNR; CDR2 reads FQNEAQ (reference sequence). The CDR3 coding sequence is TGTGCCAGCAGCTTGGCTACAGGGGGCGGCGGCACTGAAGCTTTCTTT. This codes for CASSLATGGGGTEAFF.

This chain links TRBV6-5 with TRBJ2-2; tentatively, D is TRBD1 (5 bases). The germline CDR1 and CDR2 sequences are MNHEY and SVGAGI. The V end lost 8 bases, the J end lost 3 bases, and 13 bases lay between the germline ends. The CDR3 spans 14 residues. The CDR3 here is CASLVGRYTGELFF. The CDR3, as DNA: TGTGCCAGCCTGGTGGGGCGATACACCGGGGAGCTGTTTTTT.

The V gene is TRBV6-2 or TRBV6-3, the J gene TRBJ2-7; possibly TRBD1 for D (5 bases). CDR1 and CDR2 (germline): MNHEY, SVGEGT. This CDR3 has 13 residues. V was pared by 5 bases and J by 3 bases, with 11 bases between. CDR3 nucleotide sequence: TGTGCCAGCAGTCGAGACAGTTACTACGAGCAGTACTTC. Translating gives CASSRDSYYEQYF.